These T cell receptor beta chains were read from a single sample in a study of cytomegalovirus exposure and HLA in healthy donors. Data came from immunoSEQ multiplex PCR; TCRdb stores just in-frame clones and leaves some out. The data contain fewer than 200,000 clones, over 80% of them singletons. The sample taken for sequencing was PBMCs. The receptors come from a woman between 45 and 60 years old in good health and CMV-seropositive. Both conserved end residues are part of each CDR3. Fields, in order: J gene, clone size, V gene, D gene, CDR3 DNA, CDR3 protein. D genes are given only for firm matches. Clone size appears in some rows only: once, few, many, or a class for an expanded clone.

j_gene: TRBJ1-1
abundance: NA
v_gene: TRBV6-1
d_gene: TRBD1
CDR3nt: TGTGCCAGCAGTGAAGAAGGGACAGCGGACACTGAAGCTTTCTTT
CDR3aa: CASSEEGTADTEAFF

j_gene: TRBJ2-7
abundance: NA
v_gene: TRBV7-3
d_gene: TRBD2
CDR3nt: TGTGCCAGCAGCATTGTAGCGGGAGTGGGAGAGCAGTACTTC
CDR3aa: CASSIVAGVGEQYF

j_gene: TRBJ1-1
abundance: NA
v_gene: TRBV5-8
d_gene: TRBD1
CDR3nt: TGTGCCAGCAGTAAGATCCGGGACAGGGGGCTAAAGGACACTGAAGCTTTCTTT
CDR3aa: CASSKIRDRGLKDTEAFF

j_gene: TRBJ2-5
abundance: NA
v_gene: TRBV5-1
d_gene: TRBD1
CDR3nt: TGCGCCAGCAGCCCCGTGACAGGGGTTCAAGAGACCCAGTACTTC
CDR3aa: CASSPVTGVQETQYF

j_gene: TRBJ2-3
abundance: NA
v_gene: TRBV27
d_gene: TRBD2
CDR3nt: TGTGCCAGCAGTCAGGGACTAGCGGGAATCACAGATACGCAGTATTTT
CDR3aa: CASSQGLAGITDTQYF

j_gene: TRBJ2-7
abundance: NA
v_gene: TRBV19
d_gene: NA
CDR3nt: TGTGCCAGTAGTATAGTTGCAGGGATGGGCTCCTACGAGCAGTACTTC
CDR3aa: CASSIVAGMGSYEQYF

j_gene: TRBJ2-1
abundance: NA
v_gene: TRBV18
d_gene: TRBD2
CDR3nt: TGTGCCAGCTCAACGTCCGGGACTAGCGAAAACAATGAGCAGTTCTTC
CDR3aa: CASSTSGTSENNEQFF

j_gene: TRBJ1-3
abundance: NA
v_gene: TRBV7-3
d_gene: NA
CDR3nt: TGTGCCAGCAGCTTAACGGGGCACACAGGTTCTGGAAACACCATATATTTT
CDR3aa: CASSLTGHTGSGNTIYF

j_gene: TRBJ2-1
abundance: NA
v_gene: TRBV7-6
d_gene: NA
CDR3nt: TGTGCCAGCAGCTTATTCGAGCGGGCCAGCTACAATGAGCAGTTCTTC
CDR3aa: CASSLFERASYNEQFF

j_gene: TRBJ2-1
abundance: NA
v_gene: TRBV18
d_gene: NA
CDR3nt: TGTGCCAGCTCCCGGTCCCGGGGGGCCTCCTACAATGAGCAGTTCTTC
CDR3aa: CASSRSRGASYNEQFF

j_gene: TRBJ2-7
abundance: NA
v_gene: TRBV2
d_gene: NA
CDR3nt: TGTGCCAGCAGTGAAAGTAGTGGCAGGGGCTACGAGCAGTACTTC
CDR3aa: CASSESSGRGYEQYF

j_gene: TRBJ2-3
abundance: NA
v_gene: TRBV7-2
d_gene: TRBD1
CDR3nt: TGTGCCAGCAGCTTAGATCCGGGACAGGACACAGATACGCAGTATTTT
CDR3aa: CASSLDPGQDTDTQYF

j_gene: TRBJ2-6
abundance: NA
v_gene: TRBV5-1
d_gene: NA
CDR3nt: TGCGCCAGCAGCTTGACAGGCTCTTTCTCTGGGGCCAACGTCCTGACTTTC
CDR3aa: CASSLTGSFSGANVLTF

j_gene: TRBJ1-2
abundance: NA
v_gene: TRBV9
d_gene: TRBD1
CDR3nt: TGTGCCAGCAGCGATACAGGGGGCGCTTATGGCTACACCTTC
CDR3aa: CASSDTGGAYGYTF

j_gene: TRBJ1-5
abundance: NA
v_gene: TRBV27
d_gene: NA
CDR3nt: TGTGCCAGCAGTCCGTTTAGAGATACAGGGAACCATCAGCCCCAGCATTTT
CDR3aa: CASSPFRDTGNHQPQHF

j_gene: TRBJ2-7
abundance: NA
v_gene: TRBV25-1
d_gene: TRBD2
CDR3nt: TGTGCCAGCAGTGGTGGGACTAGCGGTTCCTACGAGCAGTACTTC
CDR3aa: CASSGGTSGSYEQYF

j_gene: TRBJ2-7
abundance: NA
v_gene: TRBV7-9
d_gene: TRBD2
CDR3nt: TGTTCCAGCAGCGAGGGGGGACTAGGTACCCGCTACGAGCAGTACTTC
CDR3aa: CSSSEGGLGTRYEQYF

j_gene: TRBJ2-3
abundance: once
v_gene: TRBV19
d_gene: NA
CDR3nt: TGTGCCAGTAGTATAGGCGCAGGGGAAGATACGCAGTATTTT
CDR3aa: CASSIGAGEDTQYF

j_gene: TRBJ2-7
abundance: NA
v_gene: TRBV18
d_gene: TRBD1
CDR3nt: TGTGCCAGCTCCCCGGACAGGGACTCCTACGAGCAGTACTTC
CDR3aa: CASSPDRDSYEQYF

j_gene: TRBJ2-7
abundance: NA
v_gene: TRBV6-5
d_gene: TRBD1
CDR3nt: TGTGCCAGCACCAGACAGGGGGGTCCCTACGAGCAGTACTTC
CDR3aa: CASTRQGGPYEQYF

j_gene: TRBJ2-1
abundance: NA
v_gene: TRBV10-3
d_gene: TRBD2
CDR3nt: TGTGCCACTAGCGGGGGGGGCAATGAGCAGTTCTTC
CDR3aa: CATSGGGNEQFF

j_gene: TRBJ1-5
abundance: NA
v_gene: TRBV6-1
d_gene: NA
CDR3nt: TGTGCCAGCAGTGTTATAGGGGGTCTAAATAGCAATCAGCCCCAGCATTTT
CDR3aa: CASSVIGGLNSNQPQHF

j_gene: TRBJ2-7
abundance: NA
v_gene: TRBV4-2
d_gene: TRBD1
CDR3nt: TGTGCCAGCAGTCGTGGGGGACAGGGGGCATACGAGCAGTACTTC
CDR3aa: CASSRGGQGAYEQYF

j_gene: TRBJ2-1
abundance: NA
v_gene: TRBV7-8
d_gene: TRBD2
CDR3nt: TGTGCCAGTAGAATGAGAGCGGGGGGCTCCTACAATGAGCAGTTCTTC
CDR3aa: CASRMRAGGSYNEQFF

j_gene: TRBJ2-4
abundance: NA
v_gene: TRBV25-1
d_gene: NA
CDR3nt: TGTGCCAGCAGTGAAGGAGGGGCGCGGACCAAAAACATTCAGTACTTC
CDR3aa: CASSEGGARTKNIQYF

j_gene: TRBJ2-3
abundance: NA
v_gene: TRBV6-6
d_gene: NA
CDR3nt: TGTGCCAGCACCGATTCTGGCGGAGGCACAGATACGCAGTATTTT
CDR3aa: CASTDSGGGTDTQYF

j_gene: TRBJ2-7
abundance: NA
v_gene: TRBV15
d_gene: NA
CDR3nt: TGTGCCACCAGCAGAGTGGCAGGAATCTACGAGCAGTACTTC
CDR3aa: CATSRVAGIYEQYF

j_gene: TRBJ2-7
abundance: NA
v_gene: TRBV7-2
d_gene: TRBD1
CDR3nt: TGTGCCAGCACCCCTTGGTTCGGGGACAGGGTGGGGCAGTACTTC
CDR3aa: CASTPWFGDRVGQYF

j_gene: TRBJ2-1
abundance: NA
v_gene: TRBV7-2
d_gene: TRBD2
CDR3nt: TGTGCCAGCAGCTTTTCCCCTAGCGGCCACAATGAGCAGTTCTTC
CDR3aa: CASSFSPSGHNEQFF

j_gene: TRBJ2-1
abundance: NA
v_gene: TRBV20-1
d_gene: NA
CDR3nt: TGCAGTGCTAGACTCTACAATGAGCAGTTCTTC
CDR3aa: CSARLYNEQFF

j_gene: TRBJ1-2
abundance: NA
v_gene: TRBV28
d_gene: NA
CDR3nt: TGTGCCAGCAGTTTATGGAGATCGGGAGGGACTAACTATGGCTACACCTTC
CDR3aa: CASSLWRSGGTNYGYTF

j_gene: TRBJ2-5
abundance: NA
v_gene: TRBV4-3
d_gene: NA
CDR3nt: TGCGCCAGCAGCCAAGATTCCCGCAGGCCAGAGACCCAGTACTTC
CDR3aa: CASSQDSRRPETQYF

j_gene: TRBJ1-1
abundance: few
v_gene: TRBV7-9
d_gene: NA
CDR3nt: TGTGCCAGCAGCTTATGGCAGGATAGCACTGAAGCTTTCTTT
CDR3aa: CASSLWQDSTEAFF

j_gene: TRBJ2-5
abundance: NA
v_gene: TRBV29-1
d_gene: TRBD2
CDR3nt: TGCACCTTTGCCGGGGGGGTGGGGGAGACCCAGTACTTC
CDR3aa: CTFAGGVGETQYF

j_gene: TRBJ2-2
abundance: NA
v_gene: TRBV4-3
d_gene: NA
CDR3nt: TGCGCCAGCAGCCAAACCCCCTTGGGGGGAGCCCCCCCCGGGGAGCTGTTTTTT
CDR3aa: CASSQTPLGGAPPGELFF